This T cell receptor beta chain was captured in a study of OX40 agonist ivuxolimab in advanced cancers. Germline CDR1 MGHDK, CDR2 SYGVNS. The CDR3 covers 14 residues. Trimming took 6 bases from V and 8 from J; bases not matched to a gene: 12. Here immunoSEQ multiplex PCR was the method, and the copy in TCRdb shows in-frame clones only, minus some. The sample has tens of thousands of clones; over 70% are singletons. The clonotype was recovered from an adult with an advanced solid tumor such as melanoma, head and neck, liver or kidney cancer. Source: CD4+ or CD8+ T cells sorted from blood, taken in a trial of the OX40 agonist ivuxolimab. The chain joins TRBV25-1 to TRBJ1-1, with TRBD1 matching 7 bases. The CDR3 nucleotides read TGTGCCAGCAGCAAAAAACAGGGGAGATCGGAAGCTTTCTTT. Translated, it gives CASSKKQGRSEAFF.